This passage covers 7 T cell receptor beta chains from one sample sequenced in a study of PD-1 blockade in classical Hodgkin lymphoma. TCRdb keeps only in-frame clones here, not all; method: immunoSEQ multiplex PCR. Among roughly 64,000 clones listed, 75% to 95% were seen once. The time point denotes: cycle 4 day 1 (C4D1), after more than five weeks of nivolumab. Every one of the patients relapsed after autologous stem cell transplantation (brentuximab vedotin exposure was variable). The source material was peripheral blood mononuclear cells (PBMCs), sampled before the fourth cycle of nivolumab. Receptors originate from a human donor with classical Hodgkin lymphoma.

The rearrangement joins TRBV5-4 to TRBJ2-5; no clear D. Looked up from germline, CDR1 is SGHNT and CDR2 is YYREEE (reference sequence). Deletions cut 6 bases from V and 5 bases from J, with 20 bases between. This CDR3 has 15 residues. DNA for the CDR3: TGTGCCAGCACCCCCTCCCCGACAATGCTGGAGACCCAGTACTTC. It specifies CASTPSPTMLETQYF.

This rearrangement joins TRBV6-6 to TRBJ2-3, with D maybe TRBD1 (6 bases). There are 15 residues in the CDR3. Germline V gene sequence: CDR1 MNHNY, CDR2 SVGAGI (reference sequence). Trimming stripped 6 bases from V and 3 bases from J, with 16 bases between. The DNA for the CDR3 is TGTGCCAGCAGCCTCTGGACAGTGGCGACAGATACGCAGTATTTT. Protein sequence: CASSLWTVATDTQYF.

The CDR3 sequence is CASSLIPWQVGTEAFF. The CDR3 coding sequence is TGTGCCAGCAGCCTAATCCCGTGGCAGGTAGGGACTGAAGCTTTCTTT. This chain joins TRBV14 and TRBJ1-1; D not certain. This CDR3 contains 16 residues. Trimming pared 4 bases from V and 5 bases from J, leaving 20 bases between. In germline, CDR1 is SGHDN, CDR2 FVKESK.

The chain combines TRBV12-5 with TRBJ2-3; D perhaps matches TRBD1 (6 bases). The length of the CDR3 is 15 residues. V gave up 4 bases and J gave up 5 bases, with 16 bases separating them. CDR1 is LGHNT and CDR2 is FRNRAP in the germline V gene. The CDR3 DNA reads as TGTGCTAGTGGTTCGCGACGGCAGGGGCTAGATACGCAGTATTTT. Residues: CASGSRRQGLDTQYF.

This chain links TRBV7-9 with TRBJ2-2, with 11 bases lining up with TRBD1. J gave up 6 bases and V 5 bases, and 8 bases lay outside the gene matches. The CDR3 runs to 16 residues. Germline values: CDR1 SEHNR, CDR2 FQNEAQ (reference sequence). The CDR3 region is CASSGGQGALAGELFF. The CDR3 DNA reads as TGTGCCAGCAGCGGCGGACAGGGGGCGTTAGCCGGGGAGCTGTTTTTT.

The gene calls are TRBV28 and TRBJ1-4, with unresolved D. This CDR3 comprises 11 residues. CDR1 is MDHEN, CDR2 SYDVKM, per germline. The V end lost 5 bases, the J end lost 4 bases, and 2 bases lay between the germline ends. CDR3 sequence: CASSVNEKLFF. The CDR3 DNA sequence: TGTGCCAGCAGTGTTAATGAAAAACTGTTTTTT. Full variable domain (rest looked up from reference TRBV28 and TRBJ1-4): DVKVTQSSRYLVKRTGEKVFLECVQDMDHENMFWYRQDPGLGLRLIYFSYDVKMKEKGDIPEGYSVSREKKERFSLILESASTNQTSMYLCASSVNEKLFFGSGTQLSVL.

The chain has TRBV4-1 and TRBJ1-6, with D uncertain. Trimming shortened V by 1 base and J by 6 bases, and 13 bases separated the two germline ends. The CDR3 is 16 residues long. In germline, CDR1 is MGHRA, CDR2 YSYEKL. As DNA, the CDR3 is TGCGCCAGCAGCCAAGTGGGAACGGCACCTAATTCACCCCTCCACTTT. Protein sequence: CASSQVGTAPNSPLHF.